The 27 T cell receptor beta chains presented below share a single source sample, sequenced in a study of T cells in Graves' hyperthyroidism and ophthalmopathy. Amplification targeted TCR beta CDR3 regions from RNA transcripts. Primed by the HTBI set, a first-round RT-PCR was run on the TCR CDR3. Using its own MiXCR run on the multiplex PCR reads, TCRdb lists one record per CDR3 protein. This table has 500,000 to 550,000 distinct CDR3 sequences, 20% to 25% appearing once. Sequenced material: blood. These receptor sequences come from a man aged 18-30 years with Graves' hyperthyroidism.

In its sample, this clonotype was seen many times. This chain uses TRBV6-2 or TRBV6-3 with TRBJ1-3; D not certain. The CDR3 spans 12 residues. In germline, CDR1 is MNHEY, CDR2 SVGEGT. V was clipped by 6 bases and J by 7 bases, with 10 bases between them. The DNA for the CDR3 is TGTGCCAGCAGGAACGGGAGGAACACCATATATTTT. Translating gives CASRNGRNTIYF.

This clonotype has ten or more counts. The chain is built from TRBV19 and TRBJ2-5; no clear D. V was pared by 4 bases and J by 5 bases, with 8 bases between. This CDR3 region has 12 residues. Germline CDR1 and CDR2: LNHDA and SQIVND (reference sequence). The CDR3 spells CASSSIGETQYF. CDR3 bases: TGTGCCAGTAGTAGTATCGGGGAGACCCAGTACTTC.

The table lists this clonotype with many counts. A much bigger clone sits one base away, suggesting this may be a read error. V is TRBV20-1 and J is TRBJ2-5; D ambiguous. V lost 3 bases to trimming and J lost 5 bases, with 4 bases between them. Germline CDR1 reads DFQATT; CDR2 reads SNEGSKA (reference sequence). The CDR3 is 10 amino acids. The CDR3 DNA sequence: TGCAGTGCTAGGGACGAGACCCAGTACTTC. This gives the protein CSARDETQYF.

The chain uses TRBV5-6 and TRBJ1-2; D call uncertain. V lost 2 bases to trimming and J lost 4 bases, with 18 bases between them. Germline V CDR1 and CDR2: SGHDT, YYEEEE. The CDR3 runs to 16 residues. The CDR3 loop is CASSFSPEVGRYGYTF. The CDR3 DNA reads as TGTGCCAGCAGCTTTTCCCCCGAGGTAGGGCGCTATGGCTACACCTTC.

This clonotype was recorded a few times. This chain joins TRBV5-1 and TRBJ1-1; D unresolved. The germline V gene has CDR1 SGHRS and CDR2 YFSETQ. This CDR3 is 14 amino acids long. V was cut by 0 bases and J by 1 base, with 7 bases left in between. CDR3: CASSLGARNTEAFF. In DNA, the CDR3 is TGCGCCAGCAGCTTGGGAGCGCGGAACACTGAAGCTTTCTTT.

This clonotype was observed at least ten times. The chain combines TRBV6-5 with TRBJ2-2, with D perhaps matching TRBD1 (6 bases). Trimming took off 6 bases at V and 3 bases at J, with 14 bases between the two ends. Germline V gene data show CDR1 as MNHEY and CDR2 as SVGAGI. The length of the CDR3 is 15 residues. The CDR3 coding sequence is TGTGCCAGCAGGGGACACCTAGGTGACACCGGGGAGCTGTTTTTT. This translates into CASRGHLGDTGELFF.

V and J are TRBV7-2 and TRBJ2-7, with a tentative D call TRBD2 (5 bases). This CDR3 spans 14 amino acids. V was cut by 5 bases and J by 4 bases, with 15 bases left in between. Germline V gene lookup returns CDR1 SGHTA and CDR2 FQGNSA. CDR3 DNA: TGTGCCAGCAGCCCGAATACGTGGACTTACGAGCAGTACTTC. Its protein is CASSPNTWTYEQYF. Using reference TRBV7-2 and TRBJ2-7 for the parts outside the CDR3, the full variable domain is GAGVSQSPSNKVTEKGKDVELRCDPISGHTALYWYRQSLGQGLEFLIYFQGNSAPDKSGLPSDRFSAERTGGSVSTLTIQRTQQEDSAVYLCASSPNTWTYEQYFGPGTRLTVT.

The CDR3 region has the DNA TGTGCCAGCAGTTCGTGGCGGGATAGCTCCTACGAGCAGTACTTC. Translation gives CASSSWRDSSYEQYF. This sequence joins TRBV28 and TRBJ2-7, with D possibly being TRBD2 (6 bases). The CDR3 covers 15 residues. Germline loops: CDR1 MDHEN, CDR2 SYDVKM. V shed 4 bases and J shed 0 bases, with 13 bases lying between them.

Ten or more counts support this clonotype. In DNA, the CDR3 is TGTGCCAGCAGTTTGGACAGCAACTACGAGCAGTACTTC. Protein product: CASSLDSNYEQYF. V usage is TRBV12-3 or TRBV12-4 and J usage is TRBJ2-7; D may be TRBD1 (6 bases). V gave up 3 bases and J gave up 3 bases, with 9 bases separating them. There are 13 residues in the CDR3.

This chain links TRBV24-1 with TRBJ2-5, with 12 nucleotides matching TRBD2. This CDR3 is built from 16 residues. J lost 5 bases, V lost 4 bases, and 7 bases had no gene match. Germline V lookup: CDR1 KGHDR, CDR2 SFDVKD. The CDR3 protein is CATSDPTSGGVETQYF. In DNA, the CDR3 is TGTGCCACCAGTGACCCGACTAGCGGGGGTGTGGAGACCCAGTACTTC.

This clonotype appeared once. V usage is TRBV2 and J usage is TRBJ1-1; D unclear. CDR3 length: 14 residues. CDR1 SNHLY and CDR2 FYNNEI come from the germline V gene. V was pared by 3 bases and J by 1 base, with 9 bases between. In nucleotides, the CDR3 is TGTGCCAGCAGTGAGAGTCCCAGGAACACTGAAGCTTTCTTT. It translates to CASSESPRNTEAFF.

This chain connects TRBV12-3 or TRBV12-4 to TRBJ1-1; D perhaps matches TRBD1 (6 bases). Trimming took 2 bases from V and 6 from J, leaving 10 bases between them. The CDR3 totals 13 residues. DNA of the CDR3: TGTGCCAGCAGTTTATGGGGGGCCGCTGAAGCTTTCTTT. It translates to CASSLWGAAEAFF.

The gene calls are TRBV6-1 and TRBJ1-2, with a tentative D call TRBD1 (5 bases). CDR3 size: 16 residues. CDR1 and CDR2 from the germline V gene are MNHNS and SASEGT. V lost 4 bases and J lost 4, with 19 bases in between. DNA of the CDR3: TGTGCCAGCAGTGTGCCACTGGGGGTATTGGTCTATGGCTACACCTTC. Protein: CASSVPLGVLVYGYTF.

This clonotype was counted ten times or more. V gene TRBV6-1 combines with J gene TRBJ1-5, with no clear D. The CDR3 has 16 amino acids. The germline V gene has CDR1 MNHNS and CDR2 SASEGT. Trimming took off 2 bases at V and 1 base at J, with 12 bases between the two ends. In nucleotides, the CDR3 is TGTGCCAGCAGTGAAACATGGACGGGAAGCAATCAGCCCCAGCATTTT. Translation gives CASSETWTGSNQPQHF.

This clonotype was detected only once. The J gene is TRBJ1-6, the V gene TRBV4-1; tentative D call: TRBD1 (5 bases). Looked up from germline, CDR1 is MGHRA and CDR2 is YSYEKL. This CDR3 spans 17 amino acids. V shed 0 bases and J shed 13 bases, with 22 bases lying between them. The CDR3 DNA sequence: TGCGCCAGCAGCCAAGAGGCTGGGGCTTCGATTGGGTCCCCCCTCCACTTT. Its translation: CASSQEAGASIGSPLHF.

This clonotype appeared many times. V usage is TRBV10-2 and J usage is TRBJ1-1; D uncertain. The CDR3 runs 15 residues. The V end lost 3 bases, the J end lost 1 base, and 12 bases lay between the germline ends. Germline lookup yields CDR1 WSHSY and CDR2 SAAADI. The CDR3 region has the DNA TGCGCCAGCAGTGACCCGGAAGTAACGAACACTGAAGCTTTCTTT. This gives the protein CASSDPEVTNTEAFF.

The sample holds one count of this clonotype. This chain connects TRBV19 to TRBJ2-5; TRBD1 agrees at 9 bases. In germline, CDR1 is LNHDA, CDR2 SQIVND (reference sequence). The CDR3 has 12 amino acids. The V and J ends lost 11 bases and 5 bases, in that order; junction bases with no gene match: 6. CDR3 in DNA: TGTGCCTCACAGGGGGCGGTTGAGACCCAGTACTTC. This sequence encodes CASQGAVETQYF.

The V and J genes are TRBV5-6 and TRBJ1-2, with a weak D call TRBD1 (6 bases). V lost 4 bases and J 5 bases, leaving 12 bases between the germline ends. This CDR3 has 13 residues. CDR1 is SGHDT and CDR2 is YYEEEE in the germline V gene. CDR3 in DNA: TGTGCCAGCAGCGGGGGCCCCCCTTATGGCTACACCTTC. Translating gives CASSGGPPYGYTF.

This clonotype was detected many times. The chain has TRBV5-1 and TRBJ2-7; TRBD1 matches at 10 bases. The junction had 11 bases not matched to a gene; V was cut back by 5 bases and J by 3 bases. CDR1 is SGHRS and CDR2 is YFSETQ in the germline V gene. This CDR3 contains 16 residues. CDR3 protein: CASSLIGTGAGYEQYF. CDR3 nucleotides: TGCGCCAGCAGTCTAATTGGGACAGGGGCCGGCTACGAGCAGTACTTC.

This clonotype was detected many times. The J gene is TRBJ2-5, the V gene TRBV12-3 or TRBV12-4; no clear D. V dropped 2 bases and J dropped 3 bases, with 10 bases sitting between them. The CDR3 has 14 residues. The DNA for the CDR3 is TGTGCCAGCAGTTTATGGTCACAAAAAGAGACCCAGTACTTC. This codes for CASSLWSQKETQYF.

This clonotype has at least ten counts. The V gene is TRBV7-8, the J gene TRBJ2-7; D not certain. Deletions cut 2 bases from V and 2 bases from J, with 13 bases between. The CDR3 sequence is 15 residues long. Germline assignment: CDR1 SGHVS and CDR2 FQNEAQ. The CDR3 loop reads CASSLSGRDTYEQYF. The CDR3 DNA is TGTGCCAGCAGCTTATCTGGCCGTGACACCTACGAGCAGTACTTC.

In its sample, this clonotype was seen many times. The chain carries TRBV13 and TRBJ1-1, with unresolved D. Germline CDR1 PRHDT, CDR2 FYEKMQ (reference sequence). The CDR3 has 14 residues. The V end was cut by 0 bases, the J end by 1 base, with 6 bases between. This CDR3 is CASSLGLQNTEAFF. CDR3 DNA: TGTGCCAGCAGCTTAGGTCTCCAGAACACTGAAGCTTTCTTT.

This clonotype occurred many times. The chain has TRBV19 and TRBJ1-5; 9 positions agree with TRBD1. Unmatched junction bases numbered 5, after V lost 5 bases and J lost 6 bases. This CDR3 is built from 14 residues. Germline CDR1 is LNHDA and CDR2 is SQIVND (reference sequence). The CDR3 is CASSLQGASQPQHF. In DNA form, the CDR3 reads TGTGCCAGTAGTTTACAGGGGGCGAGTCAGCCCCAGCATTTT.

This clonotype was seen at least ten times. CDR3 amino acids: CASRKDVGNTIYF. The CDR3 DNA reads TGTGCCAGCAGAAAGGACGTGGGAAACACCATATATTTT. V is TRBV12-3 or TRBV12-4 and J is TRBJ1-3; the D is unclear. The ends were cut back, 6 bases at V and 4 bases at J, with 10 bases in the middle. The CDR3 length is 13 residues.

This clonotype was picked up many times. This chain joins TRBV9 and TRBJ2-7; TRBD1 aligns across 7 bases. The CDR3 extends over 14 amino acids. Germline V gives CDR1 SGDLS, CDR2 YYNGEE. V gave up 0 bases and J gave up 2 bases; unmatched junction bases: 2. This CDR3 reads CASSVGDRAYEQYF. CDR3 nucleotides: TGTGCCAGCAGCGTAGGAGACAGGGCCTACGAGCAGTACTTC.

CDR3 sequence reads: CASSRSLRGGELFF. The CDR3 coding sequence is TGTGCCAGCAGTCGATCTTTGAGAGGCGGGGAGCTGTTTTTT. This chain links TRBV6-1 with TRBJ2-2; D unresolved. V was trimmed by 5 bases and J by 7 bases, leaving 14 bases between them. Germline V lookup: CDR1 MNHNS, CDR2 SASEGT. CDR3 size: 14 residues.

The V and J genes are TRBV5-1 and TRBJ1-5; D is unclear. Germline V CDR1 and CDR2: SGHRS, YFSETQ. This CDR3 contains 15 residues. V was shortened by 3 bases and J by 5 bases, with 15 bases between the two germline ends. CDR3 region: CASSYGGFRDQPQHF. The CDR3 bases are TGCGCCAGCAGCTATGGAGGGTTTAGGGATCAGCCCCAGCATTTT. The full variable domain, with the rest looked up from reference TRBV5-1 and TRBJ1-5, is KAGVTQTPRYLIKTRGQQVTLSCSPISGHRSVSWYQQTPGQGLQFLFEYFSETQRNKGNFPGRFSGRQFSNSRSEMNVSTLELGDSALYLCASSYGGFRDQPQHFGDGTRLSIL.